These 23 T cell receptor beta chains came from one sample sequenced in a study of T cell responses to AZD1222 COVID-19 vaccine. Using immunoSEQ multiplex PCR, the repertoire was profiled, and TCRdb retains in-frame clones only, with some absent. The repertoire holds 180,000 or so clones, with 80% to 90% as singletons. Sequencing was performed on peripheral blood, taken 28 days after the second dose of the MenACWY control vaccine. The source is an adult who received the MenACWY meningococcal vaccine as a control.

This sequence joins TRBV19 and TRBJ1-1; TRBD1 aligns across 9 bases. The V gene's germline CDR1 is LNHDA and CDR2 SQIVND (reference sequence). This CDR3 spans 11 amino acids. V was clipped by 7 bases and J by 8 bases; unmatched bases: 2. The CDR3 region is CASMDRGEAFF. CDR3 in DNA: TGTGCCAGTATGGACAGGGGCGAAGCTTTCTTT. Full variable domain (missing parts from reference TRBV19 and TRBJ1-1): DGGITQSPKYLFRKEGQNVTLSCEQNLNHDAMYWYRQDPGQGLRLIYYSQIVNDFQKGDIAEGYSVSREKKESFPLTVTSAQKNPTAFYLCASMDRGEAFFGQGTRLTVV.

V gene TRBV2 combines with J gene TRBJ1-2; D unresolved. Trimming removed 6 bases at V and 4 bases at J, with 9 bases between. The CDR3 extends over 12 amino acids. Germline V gives CDR1 SNHLY, CDR2 FYNNEI. The CDR3 DNA follows: TGTGCCAGCAGCCTACCTAGCTATGGCTACACCTTC. Its protein product is CASSLPSYGYTF. The entire variable domain, with the rest obtained from reference TRBV2 and TRBJ1-2, is as follows: EPEVTQTPSHQVTQMGQEVILRCVPISNHLYFYWYRQILGQKVEFLVSFYNNEISEKSEIFDDQFSVERPDGSNFTLKIRSTKLEDSAMYFCASSLPSYGYTFGSGTRLTVV.

In regard to this clone: A read error is likely, as this CDR3 ends without the conserved phenylalanine or tryptophan. No DNA is shown, since the ends of the CDR3 on it are uncertain; the CDR3 is the one TCRdb lists. The chain uses TRBV24-1 and TRBJ1-3; TRBD1 was called by the table and not checked on the DNA. Germline values: CDR1 KGHDR, CDR2 SFDVKD. The CDR3 sequence runs 8 residues, both termini included. CDR3 region: CATRIRSG.

The chain employs TRBV6-5 and TRBJ2-3, with D unclear. Trimming cost V 2 bases and J 2 bases, with 5 bases left between them. This CDR3 is built from 13 residues. Looked up from germline, CDR1 is MNHEY and CDR2 is SVGAGI. CDR3 nucleotides: TGTGCCAGCAGTTACGCACTCACAGATACGCAGTATTTT. Protein product: CASSYALTDTQYF.

Only one count was recorded for this clone. The chain employs TRBV6-6 and TRBJ1-2, with unresolved D. Between the trimmed V and J ends, which lost 7 bases and 7 bases, there was a span of 10 bases. CDR3 length equals 11 residues. Per the germline V gene, CDR1 is MNHNY and CDR2 is SVGAGI (reference sequence). CDR3 nucleotide sequence: TGTGCCAGCACCTATGAAGCTGGCTACACCTTC. Protein sequence: CASTYEAGYTF.

This clone was observed once. The chain links TRBV3-1 (or the pseudogene TRBV3-2) to TRBJ2-7; 12 bases align to TRBD1. CDR1 is LGHDT and CDR2 is YNNKEL in the germline V gene (reference sequence). V lost 4 bases, J lost 3 bases, and 10 bases stayed unmatched. This CDR3 spans 17 amino acids. CDR3 amino acids: CASSLIPGQGAGYEQYF. CDR3 nucleotide sequence: TGTGCCAGCAGCCTCATCCCGGGACAGGGGGCGGGCTACGAGCAGTACTTC.

The rearrangement uses TRBV11-2 and TRBJ1-6, with a possible D match to TRBD1 (5 bases). There are 15 residues in the CDR3. Germline CDR1 is SGHAT and CDR2 is FQNNGV. Trimming left V 5 bases short and J 0 bases short, with 8 bases between. The CDR3 loop is CASSIRDSYNSPLHF. Here the CDR3 DNA reads TGTGCCAGCAGCATCAGGGACTCCTATAATTCACCCCTCCACTTT.

This clone has a single count. The chain uses TRBV19 and TRBJ1-5, with 9 bases aligning to TRBD1. The CDR3 runs 15 residues. V lost 3 bases, J lost 4 bases, and 4 bases stayed unmatched. CDR1 and CDR2 (germline): LNHDA, SQIVND (reference sequence). The CDR3 is CASSIYGTGNQPQHF. The CDR3 DNA is TGTGCCAGTAGTATTTATGGGACAGGGAATCAGCCCCAGCATTTT.

This chain links TRBV7-9 with TRBJ1-2, with D uncertain. CDR1 is SEHNR, CDR2 FQNEAQ, per germline (reference sequence). CDR3 length: 12 residues. V was shortened by 4 bases and J by 8 bases, with 11 bases between the two germline ends. CDR3 sequence (DNA): TGTGCCAGCAGCTCGAGGAATGGGGGCTACACCTTC. Encoded protein: CASSSRNGGYTF.

V usage is TRBV3-1 (or the pseudogene TRBV3-2) and J usage is TRBJ1-3; D uncertain. CDR3 length: 16 amino acids. The V end lost 4 bases, the J end lost 4 bases, and 17 bases lay between the germline ends. Germline V gives CDR1 LGHDT, CDR2 YNNKEL (reference sequence). The CDR3 bases are TGTGCCAGCAGCCCATGGATTAGGGAGAACGGAAACACCATATATTTT. Its translation: CASSPWIRENGNTIYF.

The chain links TRBV25-1 to TRBJ1-2, with D possibly being TRBD1 (5 bases). Trimming stripped 0 bases from V and 7 bases from J, with 12 bases between. The CDR3 is made up of 14 amino acids. Germline V gene lookup returns CDR1 MGHDK and CDR2 SYGVNS. The CDR3 is CASSEYHQGGGYTF. The CDR3, as DNA: TGTGCCAGCAGTGAATATCACCAGGGAGGTGGCTACACCTTC.

The chain uses TRBV19 and TRBJ1-2; D may be TRBD1 (6 bases). The length of the CDR3 is 13 residues. Trimming left V 5 bases short and J 5 bases short, with 12 bases between. Germline V gives CDR1 LNHDA, CDR2 SQIVND (reference sequence). As DNA, the CDR3 is TGTGCCAGTAGTCCCAGGGACATATATGGCTACACCTTC. It codes for CASSPRDIYGYTF.

This clone has a single count. The rearrangement joins TRBV10-3 to TRBJ2-7; D gene uncertain. This CDR3 is 11 amino acids long. V was pared by 1 base and J by 7 bases, with 5 bases between. CDR1 and CDR2 (germline): ENHRY, SYGVKD. CDR3 protein: CAISELREQYF. In DNA, the CDR3 is TGTGCCATCAGTGAGTTAAGAGAGCAGTACTTC.

Only a few counts were recorded for this clone. This sequence joins TRBV18 and TRBJ2-1, with no clear D. The CDR3 consists of 14 residues. Trimming removed 3 bases from V and 6 bases from J, with 12 bases in between. CDR1 and CDR2 from the germline V gene are KGHSH and LQKENI. CDR3 amino acids: CASSPVGIFNEQFF. In DNA, the CDR3 is TGTGCCAGCTCACCCGTGGGCATTTTCAATGAGCAGTTCTTC.

The chain employs TRBV5-4 and TRBJ2-3, with 9 bases aligning to TRBD2. CDR3 length equals 18 residues. Trimming cost V 0 bases and J 2 bases; bases outside gene matches: 10. The germline V gene has CDR1 SGHNT and CDR2 YYREEE (reference sequence). The CDR3, as DNA: TGTGCCAGCAGCTTGGCCAAGGGCGGGAGGGCGACCACAGATACGCAGTATTTT. This sequence encodes CASSLAKGGRATTDTQYF.

This chain connects TRBV6-5 to TRBJ2-1, with a weak D call TRBD2 (6 bases). Germline assignment: CDR1 MNHEY and CDR2 SVGAGI. The CDR3 is made up of 14 amino acids. Between the trimmed V and J ends, which lost 6 bases and 5 bases, there was a span of 14 bases. CDR3 DNA sequence: TGTGCCAGCAGACCCGGGACTCTTAACAATGAGCAGTTCTTC. It encodes CASRPGTLNNEQFF.

The chain links TRBV20-1 to TRBJ2-1, with 10 positions matching TRBD2. V gave up 3 bases and J gave up 2 bases; unmatched junction bases: 4. There are 15 residues in the CDR3. Germline V gene data show CDR1 as DFQATT and CDR2 as SNEGSKA (reference sequence). Here the CDR3 DNA reads TGCAGTGCTAGTAGTAGCGGGAGGACCTACAATGAGCAGTTCTTC. Encoded protein: CSASSSGRTYNEQFF.

The J gene is TRBJ1-4, the V gene TRBV28; D is unclear. This CDR3 is 13 amino acids long. Trimming took off 5 bases at V and 2 bases at J, with 6 bases between the two ends. Germline loops: CDR1 MDHEN, CDR2 SYDVKM. The CDR3 region is CASSTSTNEKLFF. The DNA for the CDR3 is TGTGCCAGCAGTACTAGTACTAATGAAAAACTGTTTTTT. The full variable domain, completed using reference TRBV28 and TRBJ1-4, is DVKVTQSSRYLVKRTGEKVFLECVQDMDHENMFWYRQDPGLGLRLIYFSYDVKMKEKGDIPEGYSVSREKKERFSLILESASTNQTSMYLCASSTSTNEKLFFGSGTQLSVL.

This sequence joins TRBV6-5 and TRBJ2-1; D is unresolved. The CDR3 has 14 residues. The ends were cut back, 6 bases at V and 2 bases at J, with 11 bases in the middle. CDR1 is MNHEY, CDR2 SVGAGI, per germline. The CDR3 loop reads CASRTGRTYNEQFF. The CDR3 DNA follows: TGTGCCAGCAGAACGGGCAGGACCTACAATGAGCAGTTCTTC.

The V gene is TRBV5-1, the J gene TRBJ1-5; D gene uncertain. Germline lookup yields CDR1 SGHRS and CDR2 YFSETQ. V was clipped by 5 bases and J by 2 bases, with 11 bases between them. CDR3 length: 14 amino acids. The CDR3 nucleotides read TGCGCCAGCAGTGACTCGGTGGGCAATCAGCCCCAGCATTTT. It translates to CASSDSVGNQPQHF.

The J gene is TRBJ2-1, the V gene TRBV7-2; TRBD2 matches at 11 bases. The V gene end was trimmed by 2 bases and the J gene end by 7 bases; junction bases not matched to a gene: 13. CDR1 is SGHTA and CDR2 is FQGNSA in the germline V gene. The CDR3 contains 18 residues. CDR3 residues: CASSLLLLKLAGVNEQFF. DNA of the CDR3: TGTGCCAGCAGCTTACTCCTCCTAAAACTAGCGGGAGTGAATGAGCAGTTCTTC.

This chain connects TRBV9 to TRBJ2-7; 8 nucleotides align to TRBD1. Trimming took 3 bases from V and 3 from J; bases not matched to a gene: 8. Germline CDR1 SGDLS, CDR2 YYNGEE. The CDR3 consists of 15 residues. For the CDR3, the DNA is TGTGCCAGCAGCGGACGGACAGGGAAGTACTACGAGCAGTACTTC. This sequence encodes CASSGRTGKYYEQYF. The full variable domain, completed using reference TRBV9 and TRBJ2-7, is DSGVTQTPKHLITATGQRVTLRCSPRSGDLSVYWYQQSLDQGLQFLIQYYNGEERAKGNILERFSAQQFPDLHSELNLSSLELGDSALYFCASSGRTGKYYEQYFGPGTRLTVT.

The CDR3 loop is CASRNGVNTEAFF. DNA of the CDR3: TGTGCCAGCAGAAACGGGGTGAACACTGAAGCTTTCTTT. The chain recombines TRBV6-5 with TRBJ1-1; no clear D. Germline V gene data show CDR1 as MNHEY and CDR2 as SVGAGI. V gave up 6 bases and J gave up 0 bases, with 8 bases separating them. The length of the CDR3 is 13 residues.